These 28 T cell receptor beta chains came from one sample sequenced in a study of human T cells and chemical hapten exposure (dated by TCRdb to the early 2020s). Libraries came from RACE. Sequenced on a NextSeq 500. The public reads were reanalyzed by TCRdb: fastp trimming at Q25, MiXCR alignment, in-frame beta chains only. Every distinct CDR3 protein forms one entry, paired with its most common genes and DNA. For this sample there are around 380,000 distinct CDR3 sequences; around 5.5% appear just once. The ten largest clones take up 7% to 10% of the sample. The time point label for this specimen denotes: pre-sensitization, week 0. The treatment or condition label on this specimen signifies: therapeutic diphenylcyclopropenone sensitization with weekly scalp DPC. Sequencing was performed on whole blood, taken in connection with sensitization to the hapten diphenylcyclopropenone (DPC). All receptors derive from a young woman with alopecia areata. Some clones in this sample may be carry-over from other donors' samples.

This clonotype has a count of ten or more. In DNA, the CDR3 is TGCGCCAGCAGCCAACCAAAGACCCAGGGGTACGAGCAGTACTTC. Its protein product is CASSQPKTQGYEQYF. This chain links TRBV4-1 with TRBJ2-7; D might be TRBD1 (6 bases). This CDR3 is 15 amino acids long. Germline-derived CDR1 and CDR2 are MGHRA and YSYEKL. V was pared by 2 bases and J by 4 bases, with 15 bases between.

CDR3 protein: CASSQDPGGLNYNEQFF. The CDR3 DNA is TGCGCCAGCAGCCAAGATCCTGGGGGACTAAATTACAATGAGCAGTTCTTC. The chain links TRBV4-3 to TRBJ2-1, with TRBD2 matching 7 bases. The CDR3 is 17 amino acids. CDR1 and CDR2 from the germline V gene are LGHNA and YSLEER. V dropped 0 bases and J dropped 4; count of bases not matched to a gene: 9.

The sample holds a few counts of this clonotype. The chain employs TRBV7-2 and TRBJ2-4, with D unclear. The CDR3 length is 13 residues. The V gene's germline CDR1 is SGHTA and CDR2 FQGNSA. V lost 1 base and J lost 5, with 6 bases in between. The CDR3 here is CASSLVPENIQYF. The DNA for the CDR3 is TGTGCCAGCAGCTTAGTGCCAGAAAACATTCAGTACTTC.

In this sample, this clonotype turned up a few times. The chain carries TRBV2 and TRBJ2-7; TRBD1 agrees at 8 bases. The CDR3 runs to 15 residues. The germline gives CDR1 SNHLY, CDR2 FYNNEI. The trim removed 5 bases at V and 1 base at J, leaving 7 bases unmatched. The chain's CDR3 is CASSFSGQVSYEQYF. CDR3 nucleotides: TGTGCCAGCAGTTTTTCGGGACAGGTTTCCTACGAGCAGTACTTC.

This clonotype was detected only a few times. V usage is TRBV6-6 and J usage is TRBJ2-1; 10 bases are a match to TRBD1. Trimming at V came to 2 bases and at J to 1 base, leaving 5 bases not matched to a gene. Germline lookup yields CDR1 MNHNY and CDR2 SVGAGI (reference sequence). CDR3 length: 17 residues. Here the CDR3 reads CASSYLGQGESYNEQFF. The CDR3 DNA sequence: TGTGCCAGCAGTTACCTCGGACAGGGGGAGTCCTACAATGAGCAGTTCTTC.

The CDR3: CATSRDLGPSGANVLTF. The CDR3 DNA reads TGTGCCACCAGCAGAGATTTGGGACCTTCTGGGGCCAACGTCCTGACTTTC. V is TRBV15 and J is TRBJ2-6; D could derive from TRBD1 or TRBD2 (5 bases each). Germline lookup yields CDR1 LNHNV and CDR2 YYDKDF (reference sequence). The CDR3 runs to 17 residues. V lost 0 bases and J 1 base, leaving 10 bases between the germline ends.

The sample holds many counts of this clonotype. The V call is TRBV6-1, the J call TRBJ1-3, with unresolved D. The V and J ends lost 7 bases and 4 bases respectively, with 14 bases between them. The CDR3 sequence is 14 residues long. Germline CDR1 reads MNHNS; CDR2 reads SASEGT. CDR3: CASIVGGVGNTIYF. In DNA form, the CDR3 reads TGTGCCAGCATCGTTGGCGGGGTCGGAAACACCATATATTTT.

This clonotype was counted at least ten times. The chain carries TRBV6-5 and TRBJ2-3, with 8 nucleotides matching TRBD2. CDR3 length equals 19 residues. From germline, CDR1 is MNHEY and CDR2 SVGAGI. V shed 2 bases, J shed 0 bases, and the junction held 13 bases outside the gene matches. The CDR3 reads CASSYLAGGPRFSTDTQYF. CDR3 in DNA: TGTGCCAGCAGTTACCTGGCGGGGGGCCCACGCTTTAGCACAGATACGCAGTATTTT.

The chain links TRBV7-2 to TRBJ1-6; D may be TRBD1 (6 bases). This CDR3 is built from 15 residues. Per the germline V gene, CDR1 is SGHTA and CDR2 is FQGNSA. V lost 2 bases to trimming and J lost 8 bases, with 13 bases between them. This CDR3 is CASSLRGMRDSPLHF. The CDR3 coding sequence is TGTGCCAGCAGCTTAAGGGGGATGAGGGATTCACCCCTCCACTTT.

This clonotype showed up many times. This chain uses TRBV7-3 with TRBJ1-1, with D maybe TRBD1 (5 bases). CDR1 SGHTA and CDR2 FQGTGA come from the germline V gene. CDR3 length: 15 residues. V was clipped by 0 bases and J by 2 bases, with 10 bases between them. The CDR3 loop is CASSLTSGGNTEAFF. In DNA, the CDR3 is TGTGCCAGCAGCTTAACGTCGGGGGGAAACACTGAAGCTTTCTTT.

This clonotype has a count of ten or more. V and J are TRBV12-3 or TRBV12-4 and TRBJ1-6; 7 positions agree with TRBD1. Losses at the gene ends were 3 bases for V and 3 bases for J; bases not matched to a gene: 8. This CDR3 is built from 17 residues. CDR3 DNA: TGTGCCAGCAGTTTTGTCATAGGACAGGTCTATAATTCACCCCTCCACTTT. It yields the protein CASSFVIGQVYNSPLHF.

The chain employs TRBV12-3 or TRBV12-4 and TRBJ1-1; D remains ambiguous. V lost 6 bases, J lost 10 bases, and 21 bases lay in between. This CDR3 has 14 residues. In DNA, the CDR3 is TGTGCCAGCAGAAGAAAGAACGGGAGAAAGGGAGCTTTCTTT. As protein: CASRRKNGRKGAFF.

The rearrangement uses TRBV5-1 and TRBJ2-7; D gene unclear. Trimming shortened V by 0 bases and J by 6 bases, and 16 bases separated the two germline ends. Per the germline V gene, CDR1 is SGHRS and CDR2 is YFSETQ. CDR3 length: 15 amino acids. The CDR3 DNA reads as TGCGCCAGCAGCTTGGTTTACAGCCAGTTACGCGAGCAGTACTTC. Translated, it gives CASSLVYSQLREQYF.

This rearrangement joins TRBV5-4 to TRBJ1-6; D not certain. The CDR3 totals 14 residues. The germline CDR1 and CDR2 sequences are SGHNT and YYREEE (reference sequence). V was clipped by 1 base and J by 9 bases, with 11 bases between them. This CDR3 is CASSLKRAGSPLHF. For the CDR3, the DNA is TGTGCCAGCAGCTTGAAAAGGGCCGGTTCACCCCTCCACTTT.

The rearrangement links TRBV29-1 to TRBJ1-4; D is uncertain. V dropped 7 bases and J dropped 10 bases, with 19 bases sitting between them. CDR3 length: 13 residues. Germline CDR1 and CDR2: SQVTM and ANQGSEA. The CDR3 nucleotides read TGCAGCGAAATGGACCCAAATTCGGGAAAACTGTTTTTT. Protein product: CSEMDPNSGKLFF.

This clonotype was recorded many times. The chain links TRBV5-1 to TRBJ1-4; D is possibly TRBD1 (5 bases). V lost 0 bases and J 3 bases, leaving 18 bases between the germline ends. This CDR3 comprises 18 residues. The V gene's germline CDR1 is SGHRS and CDR2 YFSETQ. The CDR3 DNA sequence: TGCGCCAGCAGCTTGGCTTTCCAGGGTCCAGTTTCTAATGAAAAACTGTTTTTT. The encoded protein is CASSLAFQGPVSNEKLFF.

This clonotype was seen at least ten times. Its ends do not fully match the called genes, so a read error is possible. The CDR3 coding sequence is TGTGCCACCAGCAGAGATTGGTGGGGGCCCCTACAGGTCTTC. This codes for CATSRDWWGPLQVF. The chain combines TRBV15 with TRBJ2-1, with D tentatively TRBD1 (6 bases). The length of the CDR3 is 14 residues. Germline assignment: CDR1 LNHNV and CDR2 YYDKDF (reference sequence).

This clonotype was counted many times. CDR3 protein: CASSPAADYEQYF. The CDR3 coding sequence is TGTGCCAGCAGCCCCGCGGCGGACTACGAGCAGTACTTC. The chain is built from TRBV7-9 and TRBJ2-7; D not resolved. Germline V lookup: CDR1 SEHNR, CDR2 FQNEAQ (reference sequence). V was pared by 5 bases and J by 3 bases, with 11 bases between. This CDR3 comprises 13 residues.

The chain has TRBV28 and TRBJ2-1; 8 bases align to TRBD2. Trimming at V came to 3 bases and at J to 2 bases, leaving 9 bases not matched to a gene. CDR3 size: 17 residues. Germline-derived CDR1 and CDR2 are MDHEN and SYDVKM. CDR3 DNA sequence: TGTGCCAGCAGTTTCCCTACTAACGGGGGGGCCTACAATGAGCAGTTCTTC. It translates to CASSFPTNGGAYNEQFF.

The genes are TRBV10-3 and TRBJ2-7; TRBD2 is a possible D gene (5 bases). The V gene's germline CDR1 is ENHRY and CDR2 SYGVKD. The CDR3 spans 13 residues. V was cut by 3 bases and J by 6 bases, with 12 bases left in between. CDR3 amino acids: CAISDNGNGEQYF. CDR3 nucleotides: TGTGCCATCAGTGATAACGGGAACGGCGAGCAGTACTTC.

CDR3 nucleotide sequence: TGTGCCAGCAGCTTATACCAGGGAGAAGGTACCACTGAAGCTTTCTTT. Translating gives CASSLYQGEGTTEAFF. The J gene is TRBJ1-1, the V gene TRBV7-6, with D tentatively TRBD1 (5 bases). The CDR3 contains 16 residues. Trimming took 2 bases from V and 4 from J, leaving 17 bases between them. Germline CDR1 SGHVS, CDR2 FNYEAQ.

This clonotype showed up just a few times. This sequence joins TRBV10-3 and TRBJ2-7; D ambiguous. Trimming left V 7 bases short and J 5 bases short, with 18 bases between. Germline V lookup: CDR1 ENHRY, CDR2 SYGVKD. CDR3 length equals 14 residues. The DNA for the CDR3 is TGTGCCATCACCAAGACCCTACCCGTCGACGAGCAGTACTTC. It yields the protein CAITKTLPVDEQYF.

The J gene is TRBJ1-3, the V gene TRBV7-9; the D is unclear. V lost 8 bases to trimming and J lost 4 bases, with 15 bases between them. There are 14 residues in the CDR3. Germline V gene sequence: CDR1 SEHNR, CDR2 FQNEAQ (reference sequence). In DNA form, the CDR3 reads TGTGCCAGCGGCCCCTTGCTTGTAGGAAACACCATATATTTT. Protein product: CASGPLLVGNTIYF.

Here the CDR3 reads CASYAPGYQETQYF. The CDR3, as DNA: TGTGCCAGCTACGCTCCAGGGTATCAAGAGACCCAGTACTTC. The chain joins TRBV6-5 to TRBJ2-5; the D gene is possibly TRBD1 (5 bases). The ends were cut back, 8 bases at V and 2 bases at J, with 15 bases in the middle. This CDR3 is 14 amino acids long. Germline-derived CDR1 and CDR2 are MNHEY and SVGAGI.

The V call is TRBV5-4, the J call TRBJ1-6; D not resolved. CDR1 is SGHNT, CDR2 YYREEE, per germline (reference sequence). The CDR3 consists of 15 residues. V lost 0 bases, J lost 2 bases, and 6 bases lay in between. The CDR3 DNA is TGTGCCAGCAGCTTGGCCGGAGCCTATAATTCACCCCTCCACTTT. Protein sequence: CASSLAGAYNSPLHF.

This clonotype was seen ten or more times. V is TRBV12-3 or TRBV12-4 and J is TRBJ1-1; tentatively, D is TRBD1 (5 bases). This CDR3 is 14 amino acids long. The V gene lost 6 bases and the J gene lost 7 bases, with 18 bases spanning the gap. The CDR3 coding sequence is TGTGCCAGCAGGGTGACCAGGGTCAAGGGTGAAGCTTTCTTT. Translating it yields CASRVTRVKGEAFF.

The V and J genes are TRBV10-3 and TRBJ2-7; D remains ambiguous. V lost 2 bases and J 0 bases, leaving 8 bases between the germline ends. CDR3 length equals 14 residues. Germline V gives CDR1 ENHRY, CDR2 SYGVKD. CDR3 amino acids: CAISEDRNSYEQYF. CDR3 in DNA: TGTGCCATCAGTGAGGACCGTAACTCCTACGAGCAGTACTTC.

This clonotype was counted at least ten times. For the CDR3, the DNA is TGTGCCAGCAGTTTTGCTGGAAGTAACTATGGCTACACCTTC. Amino acid sequence: CASSFAGSNYGYTF. This chain uses TRBV12-3 or TRBV12-4 with TRBJ1-2, with D unclear. The V and J ends lost 3 bases and 1 base respectively, with 9 bases between them. The CDR3 has 14 residues.